This T cell receptor beta chain originates from a study of OX40 agonist ivuxolimab in advanced cancers. Whole-study context: Patients were infused with ivuxolimab every 2 weeks at 0.01 to 10 mg/kg. Three patients responded partially, comprising one with hepatocellular carcinoma and two with cutaneous melanoma. Study outcomes and limitations: The antigens recognized by the expanded peripheral T cells, that is their antigen specificity, were not determined.

As to this clone: Antigen: not known.

Repertoires were generated with immunoSEQ multiplex PCR, while TCRdb's copy carries only in-frame clones and drops some. The sample includes 65,000 to 80,000 clones, over 90% of them seen just once. Excluded were patients having autoimmune disease history or systemic immunosuppression. Looked up from germline, CDR1 is MGHRA and CDR2 is YSYEKL. This CDR3 is 15 amino acids long. Trimming left V 0 bases short and J 10 bases short, with 13 bases between. This receptor was identified in an adult with an advanced solid tumor such as melanoma, head and neck, liver or kidney cancer. The sample consisted of CD4+ or CD8+ T cells sorted from blood, taken in a trial of the OX40 agonist ivuxolimab. The chain recombines TRBV4-1 with TRBJ1-6; D might be TRBD1 (5 bases). DNA for the CDR3: TGCGCCAGCAGCCAAGATATGGCCCGGGGGTCACCCCTCCACTTT. Protein product: CASSQDMARGSPLHF.